This section outlines one TCR beta chain sequence together with its context. Assay: immunoSEQ multiplex PCR; the TCRdb copy retains only in-frame clones and omits some. In the table there are some 320,000 clones, around 83% of which are singletons. This specimen comes from a study of Ad26.COV2.S vaccination and SARS-CoV-2 variants. Trimming cost V 6 bases and J 1 base; bases outside gene matches: 6. The CDR3 runs 15 residues. Germline V CDR1 and CDR2: ENHRY, SYGVKD. Treatment described: about 20 received Ad26.COV2.S at low or high dose, single or two shots; roughly five received placebo; per-sample allocation not given. Repertoires come from day 63 after the first vaccine or placebo injection.

The specimen was peripheral blood, collected in a trial of Ad26.COV2.S vaccine versus placebo. This chain connects TRBV10-3 to TRBJ2-1, with 7 bases matching TRBD1. This clonotype originated in a person between 18 and 59 years old who received the Ad26.COV2.S COVID-19 vaccine or a placebo. The CDR3, as DNA: TGTGCCATCAGCGAAATGGGACAGTCCTACAATGAGCAGTTCTTC. Its translation: CAISEMGQSYNEQFF.